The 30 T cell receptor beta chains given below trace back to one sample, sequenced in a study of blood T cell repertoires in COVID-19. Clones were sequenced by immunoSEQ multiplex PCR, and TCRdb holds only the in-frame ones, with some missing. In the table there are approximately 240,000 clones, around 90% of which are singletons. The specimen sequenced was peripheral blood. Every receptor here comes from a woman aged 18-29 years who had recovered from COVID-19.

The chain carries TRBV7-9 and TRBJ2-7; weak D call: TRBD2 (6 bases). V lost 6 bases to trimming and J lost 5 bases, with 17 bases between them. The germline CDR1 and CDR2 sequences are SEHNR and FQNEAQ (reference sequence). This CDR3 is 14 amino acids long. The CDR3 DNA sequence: TGTGCCAGCAGTCCGCAGGGAGGAAGGCACGAGCAGTACTTC. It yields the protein CASSPQGGRHEQYF.

CDR3 loop: CASSPTGIQPQHF. In DNA form, the CDR3 reads TGTGCCAGCTCACCAACGGGGATTCAGCCCCAGCATTTT. The rearrangement uses TRBV18 and TRBJ1-5, with D hard to call. Germline V CDR1 and CDR2: KGHSH, LQKENI. V lost 2 bases to trimming and J lost 6 bases, with 8 bases between them. The CDR3 is made up of 13 amino acids.

As DNA, the CDR3 is TGTGCCAGCAGCTTAGGCGGAGGGTTACTTGAAGCTTTCTTT. This translates into CASSLGGGLLEAFF. The chain is built from TRBV11-2 and TRBJ1-1; D is unclear. V lost 1 base, J lost 7 bases, and 13 bases lay in between. This CDR3 has 14 amino acids. CDR1 is SGHAT and CDR2 is FQNNGV in the germline V gene. Variable domain in full (rest from reference TRBV11-2 and TRBJ1-1): EAGVAQSPRYKIIEKRQSVAFWCNPISGHATLYWYQQILGQGPKLLIQFQNNGVVDDSQLPKDRFSAERLKGVDSTLKIQPAKLEDSAVYLCASSLGGGLLEAFFGQGTRLTVV.

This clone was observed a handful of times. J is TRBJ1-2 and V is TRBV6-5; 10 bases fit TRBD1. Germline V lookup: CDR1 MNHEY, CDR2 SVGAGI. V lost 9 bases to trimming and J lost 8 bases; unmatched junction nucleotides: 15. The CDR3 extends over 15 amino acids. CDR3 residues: CASREPGQGKQGYTF. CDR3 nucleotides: TGTGCCAGTCGAGAACCGGGACAGGGGAAACAGGGCTACACCTTC.

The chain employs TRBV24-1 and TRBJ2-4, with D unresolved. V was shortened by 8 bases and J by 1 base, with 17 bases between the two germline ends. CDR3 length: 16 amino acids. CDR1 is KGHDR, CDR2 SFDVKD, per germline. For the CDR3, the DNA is TGTGCCACCACTAGAATCCGTTACGGGGCCAAAAACATTCAGTACTTC. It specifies CATTRIRYGAKNIQYF.

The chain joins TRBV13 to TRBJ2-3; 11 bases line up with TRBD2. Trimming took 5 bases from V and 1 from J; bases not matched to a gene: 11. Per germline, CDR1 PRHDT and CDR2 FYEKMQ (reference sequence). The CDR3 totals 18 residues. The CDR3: CASSTLAGGPRGTDTQYF. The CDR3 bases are TGTGCCAGCAGCACCTTAGCGGGAGGGCCTCGGGGCACAGATACGCAGTATTTT. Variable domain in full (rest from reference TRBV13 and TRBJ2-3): AAGVIQSPRHLIKEKRETATLKCYPIPRHDTVYWYQQGPGQDPQFLISFYEKMQSDKGSIPDRFSAQQFSDYHSELNMSSLELGDSALYFCASSTLAGGPRGTDTQYFGPGTRLTVL.

CDR3 residues: CASNLGRREKLFF. CDR3 in DNA: TGTGCCAGTAATTTGGGGAGGCGAGAAAAACTGTTTTTT. This sequence joins TRBV19 and TRBJ1-4; no firm D call. Germline V lookup: CDR1 LNHDA, CDR2 SQIVND (reference sequence). The CDR3 spans 13 residues. V was trimmed by 7 bases and J by 8 bases, leaving 14 bases between them.

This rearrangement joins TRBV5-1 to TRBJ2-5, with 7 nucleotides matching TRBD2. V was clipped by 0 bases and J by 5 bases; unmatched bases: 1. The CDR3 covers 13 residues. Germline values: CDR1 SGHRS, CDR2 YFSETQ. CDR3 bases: TGCGCCAGCAGCTTGGACGGGAGGGAGACCCAGTACTTC. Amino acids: CASSLDGRETQYF.

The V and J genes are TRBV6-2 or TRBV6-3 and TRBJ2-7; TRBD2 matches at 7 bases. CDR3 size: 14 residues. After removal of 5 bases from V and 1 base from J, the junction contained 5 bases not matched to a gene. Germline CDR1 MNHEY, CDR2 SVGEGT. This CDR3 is CASSPGEGSYEQYF. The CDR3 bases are TGTGCCAGCAGTCCCGGGGAGGGTTCCTACGAGCAGTACTTC.

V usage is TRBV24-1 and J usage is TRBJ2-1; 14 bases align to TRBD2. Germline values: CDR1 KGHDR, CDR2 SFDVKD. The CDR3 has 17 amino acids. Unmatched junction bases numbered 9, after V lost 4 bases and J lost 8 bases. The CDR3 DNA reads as TGTGCCACCAGTGACCAAGGGACTAGCGGGAGTAACGATGAGCAGTTCTTC. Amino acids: CATSDQGTSGSNDEQFF.

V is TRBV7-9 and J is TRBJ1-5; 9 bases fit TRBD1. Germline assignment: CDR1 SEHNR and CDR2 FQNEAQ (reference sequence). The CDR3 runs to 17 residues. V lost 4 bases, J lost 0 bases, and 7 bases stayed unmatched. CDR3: CASSSDRGIGSNQPQHF. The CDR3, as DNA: TGTGCCAGCAGCTCCGACAGGGGGATCGGTAGCAATCAGCCCCAGCATTTT.

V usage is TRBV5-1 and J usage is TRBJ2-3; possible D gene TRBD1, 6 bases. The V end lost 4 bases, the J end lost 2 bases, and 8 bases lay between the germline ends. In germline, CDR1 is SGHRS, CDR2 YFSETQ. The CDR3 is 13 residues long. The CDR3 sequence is CASSRDNTDTQYF. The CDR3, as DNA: TGCGCCAGCAGCAGGGACAACACAGATACGCAGTATTTT.

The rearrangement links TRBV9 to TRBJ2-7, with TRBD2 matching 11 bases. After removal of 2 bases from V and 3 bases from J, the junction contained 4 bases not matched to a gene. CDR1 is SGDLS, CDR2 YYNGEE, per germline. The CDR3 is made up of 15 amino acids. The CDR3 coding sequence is TGTGCCAGCAGCGTTACTAGCGGGAGCATCTACGAGCAGTACTTC. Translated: CASSVTSGSIYEQYF.

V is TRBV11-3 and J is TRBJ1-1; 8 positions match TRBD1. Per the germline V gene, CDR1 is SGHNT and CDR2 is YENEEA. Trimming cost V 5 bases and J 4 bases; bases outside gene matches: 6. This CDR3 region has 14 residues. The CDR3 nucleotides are TGTGCCAGCAGCCGTAACAGGGGGAGCACTGAAGCTTTCTTT. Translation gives CASSRNRGSTEAFF.

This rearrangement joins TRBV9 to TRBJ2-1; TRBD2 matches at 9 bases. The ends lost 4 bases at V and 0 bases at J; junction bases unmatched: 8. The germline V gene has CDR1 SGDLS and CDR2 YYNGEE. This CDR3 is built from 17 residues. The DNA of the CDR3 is TGTGCCAGCAGCCCTGAGGGACTAGCAGGCTCCTACAATGAGCAGTTCTTC. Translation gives CASSPEGLAGSYNEQFF.

In nucleotides, the CDR3 is TGTGCCATCAGTGAGTCGAGTGACAGGGTAGACGCCGGGGAGCTGTTTTTT. Its protein product is CAISESSDRVDAGELFF. The chain has TRBV10-3 and TRBJ2-2, with TRBD1 identical over 7 bases. Germline trimming cut 0 bases from V and 6 bases from J; bases unmatched to any gene: 10. Germline CDR1 is ENHRY and CDR2 is SYGVKD. This CDR3 has 17 residues.

The CDR3 is CASSDSHYSNQPQHF. CDR3 sequence (DNA): TGTGCCAGCAGTGACAGCCATTATAGCAATCAGCCCCAGCATTTT. J is TRBJ1-5 and V is TRBV6-2 or TRBV6-3, with D possibly being TRBD1 (5 bases). The CDR3 runs 15 residues. CDR1 and CDR2 from the germline V gene are MNHEY and SVGEGT. V lost 5 bases, J lost 0 bases, and 11 bases lay in between.

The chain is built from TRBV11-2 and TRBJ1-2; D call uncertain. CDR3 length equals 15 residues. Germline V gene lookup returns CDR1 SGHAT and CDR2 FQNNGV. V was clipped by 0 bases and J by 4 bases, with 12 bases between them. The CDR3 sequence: CASSLDLGSSYGYTF. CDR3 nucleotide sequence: TGTGCCAGCAGCTTAGATTTGGGCTCGAGCTATGGCTACACCTTC.

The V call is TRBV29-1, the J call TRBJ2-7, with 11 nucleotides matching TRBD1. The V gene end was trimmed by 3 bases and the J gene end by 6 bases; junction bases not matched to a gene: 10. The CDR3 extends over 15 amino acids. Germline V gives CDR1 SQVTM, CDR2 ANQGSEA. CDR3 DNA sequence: TGCAGCGTTGACTGGGGACAGGGGGGGCCGGCCGAGCAGTACTTC. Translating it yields CSVDWGQGGPAEQYF.

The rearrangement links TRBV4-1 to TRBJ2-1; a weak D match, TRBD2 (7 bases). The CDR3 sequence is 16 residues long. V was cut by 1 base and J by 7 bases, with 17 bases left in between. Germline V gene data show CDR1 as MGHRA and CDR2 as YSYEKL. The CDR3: CASSQVGAGAGNEQFF. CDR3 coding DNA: TGCGCCAGCAGCCAAGTGGGGGCGGGAGCAGGGAATGAGCAGTTCTTC.

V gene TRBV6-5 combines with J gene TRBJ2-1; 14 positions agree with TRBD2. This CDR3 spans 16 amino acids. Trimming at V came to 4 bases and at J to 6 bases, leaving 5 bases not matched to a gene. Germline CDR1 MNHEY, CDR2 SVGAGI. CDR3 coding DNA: TGTGCCAGCAGTTTCACGACTAGCGGGAGGGGCAATGAGCAGTTCTTC. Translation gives CASSFTTSGRGNEQFF.

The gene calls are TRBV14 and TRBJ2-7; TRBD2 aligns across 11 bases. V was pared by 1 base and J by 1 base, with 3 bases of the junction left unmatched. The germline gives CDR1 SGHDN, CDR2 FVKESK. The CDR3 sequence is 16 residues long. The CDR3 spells CASSQATSGSSYEQYF. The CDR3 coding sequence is TGTGCCAGCAGCCAAGCCACTAGCGGGAGTTCCTACGAGCAGTACTTC.

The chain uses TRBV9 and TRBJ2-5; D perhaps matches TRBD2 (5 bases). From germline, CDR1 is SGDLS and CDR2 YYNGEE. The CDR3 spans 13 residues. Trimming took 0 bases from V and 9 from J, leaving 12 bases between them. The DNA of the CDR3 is TGTGCCAGCAGCGTAGGGGGAGCTGAGGCCCAGTACTTC. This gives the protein CASSVGGAEAQYF.

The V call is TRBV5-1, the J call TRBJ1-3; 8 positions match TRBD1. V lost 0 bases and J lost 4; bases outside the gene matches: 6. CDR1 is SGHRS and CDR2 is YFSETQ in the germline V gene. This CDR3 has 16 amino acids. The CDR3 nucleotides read TGCGCCAGCAGCTTGGCCCCGGGGACAGGAGGAAACACCATATATTTT. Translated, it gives CASSLAPGTGGNTIYF.

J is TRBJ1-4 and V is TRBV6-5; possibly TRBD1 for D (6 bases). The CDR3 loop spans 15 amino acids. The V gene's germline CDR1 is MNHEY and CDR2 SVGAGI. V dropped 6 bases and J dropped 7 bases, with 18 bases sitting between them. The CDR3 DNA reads TGTGCCAGCAGGCGCGAGGGGGGGGCGGGTGAAAAACTGTTTTTT. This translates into CASRREGGAGEKLFF.

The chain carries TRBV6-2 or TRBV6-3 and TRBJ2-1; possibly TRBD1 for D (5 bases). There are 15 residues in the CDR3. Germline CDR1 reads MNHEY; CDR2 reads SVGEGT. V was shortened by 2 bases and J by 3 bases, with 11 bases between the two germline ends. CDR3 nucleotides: TGTGCCAGCAGTTACGCTCCAGGGTTCTACAATGAGCAGTTCTTC. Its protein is CASSYAPGFYNEQFF.

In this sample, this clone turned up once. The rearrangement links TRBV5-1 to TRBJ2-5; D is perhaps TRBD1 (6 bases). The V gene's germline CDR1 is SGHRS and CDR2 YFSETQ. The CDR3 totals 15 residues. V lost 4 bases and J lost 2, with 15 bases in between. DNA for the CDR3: TGCGCCAGCAGCCTAGGGGACATTCCGCAAGAGACCCAGTACTTC. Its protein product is CASSLGDIPQETQYF.

This CDR3 reads CASSSSSGRGVEQFF. CDR3 bases: TGTGCCAGCAGCTCATCTAGCGGGAGAGGTGTTGAGCAGTTCTTC. This rearrangement joins TRBV5-4 to TRBJ2-1, with 10 bases identical to TRBD2. Germline assignment: CDR1 SGHNT and CDR2 YYREEE (reference sequence). The V segment lost 3 bases and the J segment 9 bases; nucleotides outside the gene matches: 9. The CDR3 spans 15 residues.

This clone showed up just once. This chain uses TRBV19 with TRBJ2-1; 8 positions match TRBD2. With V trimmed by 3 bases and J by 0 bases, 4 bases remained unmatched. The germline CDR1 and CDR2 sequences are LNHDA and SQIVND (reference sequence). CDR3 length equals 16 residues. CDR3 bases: TGTGCCAGTAGTATCGGGAGCGGGAGCTCCTACAATGAGCAGTTCTTC. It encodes CASSIGSGSSYNEQFF. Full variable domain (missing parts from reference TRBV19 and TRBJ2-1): DGGITQSPKYLFRKEGQNVTLSCEQNLNHDAMYWYRQDPGQGLRLIYYSQIVNDFQKGDIAEGYSVSREKKESFPLTVTSAQKNPTAFYLCASSIGSGSSYNEQFFGPGTRLTVL.

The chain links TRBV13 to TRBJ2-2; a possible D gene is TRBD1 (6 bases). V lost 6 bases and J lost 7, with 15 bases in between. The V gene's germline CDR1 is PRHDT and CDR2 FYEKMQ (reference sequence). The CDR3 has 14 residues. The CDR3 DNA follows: TGTGCCAGCAGTCCAACAGGGACGGGCGGGGAGCTGTTTTTT. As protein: CASSPTGTGGELFF.